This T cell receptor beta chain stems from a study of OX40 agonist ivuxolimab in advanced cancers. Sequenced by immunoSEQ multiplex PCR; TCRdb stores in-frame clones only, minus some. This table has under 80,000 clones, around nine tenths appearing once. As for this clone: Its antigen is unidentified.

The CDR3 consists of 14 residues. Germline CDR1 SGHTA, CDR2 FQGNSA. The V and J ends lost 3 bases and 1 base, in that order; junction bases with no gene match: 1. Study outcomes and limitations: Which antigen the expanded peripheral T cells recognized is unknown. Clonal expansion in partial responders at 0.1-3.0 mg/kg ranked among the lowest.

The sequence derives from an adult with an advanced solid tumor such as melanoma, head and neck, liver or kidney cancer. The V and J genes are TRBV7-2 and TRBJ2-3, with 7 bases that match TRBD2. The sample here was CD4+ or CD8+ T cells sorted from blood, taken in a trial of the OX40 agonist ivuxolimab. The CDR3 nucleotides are TGTGCCAGCAGCTTGGCGGGGGGCACAGATACGCAGTATTTT. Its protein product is CASSLAGGTDTQYF.